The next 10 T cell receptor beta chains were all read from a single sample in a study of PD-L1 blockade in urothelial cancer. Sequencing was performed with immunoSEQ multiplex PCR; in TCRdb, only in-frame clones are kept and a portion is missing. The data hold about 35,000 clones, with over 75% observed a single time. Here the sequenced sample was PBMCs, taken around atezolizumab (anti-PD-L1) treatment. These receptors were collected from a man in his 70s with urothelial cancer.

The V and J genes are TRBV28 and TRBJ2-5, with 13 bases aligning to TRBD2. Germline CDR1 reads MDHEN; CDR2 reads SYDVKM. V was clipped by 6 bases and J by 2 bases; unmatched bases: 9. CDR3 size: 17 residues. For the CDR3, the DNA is TGTGCCAGCAGGGGACCGGGACTAGCGGGAAGACAAGAGACCCAGTACTTC. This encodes CASRGPGLAGRQETQYF.

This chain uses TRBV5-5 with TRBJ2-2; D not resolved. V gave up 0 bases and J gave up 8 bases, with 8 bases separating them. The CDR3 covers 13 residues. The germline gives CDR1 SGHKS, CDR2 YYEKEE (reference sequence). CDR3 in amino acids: CASSLVSSGELFF. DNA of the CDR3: TGTGCCAGCAGCTTGGTGTCGTCGGGGGAGCTGTTTTTT. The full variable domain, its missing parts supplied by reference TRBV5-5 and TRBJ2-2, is DAGVTQSPTHLIKTRGQQVTLRCSPISGHKSVSWYQQVLGQGPQFIFQYYEKEERGRGNFPDRFSARQFPNYSSELNVNALLLGDSALYLCASSLVSSGELFFGEGSRLTVL.

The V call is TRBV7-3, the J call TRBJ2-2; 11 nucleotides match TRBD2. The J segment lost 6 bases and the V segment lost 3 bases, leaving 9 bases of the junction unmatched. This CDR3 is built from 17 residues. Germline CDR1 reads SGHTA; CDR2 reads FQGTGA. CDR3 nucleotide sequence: TGTGCCAGCAGCTTGAATAGCGGGAGGGCCACACCCGGGGAGCTGTTTTTT. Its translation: CASSLNSGRATPGELFF. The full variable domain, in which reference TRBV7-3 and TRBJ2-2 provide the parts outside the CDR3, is GAGVSQTPSNKVTEKGKYVELRCDPISGHTALYWYRQSLGQGPEFLIYFQGTGAADDSGLPNDRFFAVRPEGSVSTLKIQRTERGDSAVYLCASSLNSGRATPGELFFGEGSRLTVL.

The CDR3 here is CASSPQDRRSYEQYF. CDR3 coding DNA: TGTGCCAGCAGTCCACAGGACAGGCGATCCTACGAGCAGTACTTC. V is TRBV28 and J is TRBJ2-7; TRBD1 matches 7 bases. The length of the CDR3 is 15 residues. The V and J ends lost 5 bases and 1 base, in that order; junction bases with no gene match: 8. The germline V gene has CDR1 MDHEN and CDR2 SYDVKM.

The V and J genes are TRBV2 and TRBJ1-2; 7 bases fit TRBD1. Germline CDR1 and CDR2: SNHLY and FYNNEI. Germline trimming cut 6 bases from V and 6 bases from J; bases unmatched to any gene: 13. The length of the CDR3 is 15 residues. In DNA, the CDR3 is TGTGCCAGCAGGACCCAGGGGGTCCCAGCTCATGGCTACACCTTC. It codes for CASRTQGVPAHGYTF.

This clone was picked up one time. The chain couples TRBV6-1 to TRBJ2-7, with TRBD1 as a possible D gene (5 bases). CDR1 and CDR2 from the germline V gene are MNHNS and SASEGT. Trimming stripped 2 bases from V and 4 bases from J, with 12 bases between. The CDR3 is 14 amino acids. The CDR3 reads CASSELGHSYEQYF. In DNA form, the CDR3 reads TGTGCCAGCAGTGAACTAGGACATTCGTACGAGCAGTACTTC.

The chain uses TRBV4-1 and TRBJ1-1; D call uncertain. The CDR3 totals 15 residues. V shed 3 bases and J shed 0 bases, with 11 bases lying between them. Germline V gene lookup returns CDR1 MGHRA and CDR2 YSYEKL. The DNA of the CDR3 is TGCGCCAGCAGCCAGGTTCTACGGGTGAACACTGAAGCTTTCTTT. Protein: CASSQVLRVNTEAFF.

The CDR3 is CASSLVGGQPQHF. CDR3 DNA sequence: TGTGCCAGCAGCTTAGTAGGGGGCCAGCCCCAGCATTTT. The rearrangement uses TRBV7-2 and TRBJ1-5; TRBD1 matches 7 bases. V trimming: 1 base; J trimming: 7 bases; junction bases outside the gene matches: 1. This CDR3 has 13 amino acids. Germline loops: CDR1 SGHTA, CDR2 FQGNSA.

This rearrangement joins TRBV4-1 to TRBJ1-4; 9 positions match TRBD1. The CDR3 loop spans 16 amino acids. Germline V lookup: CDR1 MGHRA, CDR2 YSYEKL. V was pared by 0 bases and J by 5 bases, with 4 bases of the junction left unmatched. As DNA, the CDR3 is TGCGCCAGCAGCCAAGATCGGGACAGGGCGAATGAAAAACTGTTTTTT. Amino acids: CASSQDRDRANEKLFF.

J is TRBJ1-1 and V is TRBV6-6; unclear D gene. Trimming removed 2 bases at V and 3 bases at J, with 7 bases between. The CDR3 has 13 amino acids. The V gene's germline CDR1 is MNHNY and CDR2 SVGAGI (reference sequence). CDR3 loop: CASSYTSDTEAFF. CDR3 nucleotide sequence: TGTGCCAGCAGTTACACCAGTGACACTGAAGCTTTCTTT.